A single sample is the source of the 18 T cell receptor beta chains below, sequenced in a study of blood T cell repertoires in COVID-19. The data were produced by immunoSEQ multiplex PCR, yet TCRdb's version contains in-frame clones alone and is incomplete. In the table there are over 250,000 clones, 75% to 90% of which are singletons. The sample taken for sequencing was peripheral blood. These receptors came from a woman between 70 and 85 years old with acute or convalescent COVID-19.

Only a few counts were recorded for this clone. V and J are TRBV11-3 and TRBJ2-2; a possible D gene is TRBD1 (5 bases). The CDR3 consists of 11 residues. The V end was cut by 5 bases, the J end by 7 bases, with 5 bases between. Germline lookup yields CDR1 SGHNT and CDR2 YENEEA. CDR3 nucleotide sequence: TGTGCCAGCAGCCAGGGCGGGGAGCTGTTTTTT. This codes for CASSQGGELFF.

CDR3 in amino acids: CAISGLAGGRGGNEQFF. The DNA for the CDR3 is TGTGCCATCAGCGGATTAGCGGGGGGCCGGGGAGGGAATGAGCAGTTCTTC. This sequence joins TRBV10-3 and TRBJ2-1; TRBD2 agrees at 10 bases. Germline loops: CDR1 ENHRY, CDR2 SYGVKD. The CDR3 consists of 17 residues. Unmatched junction bases numbered 15, after V lost 6 bases and J lost 7 bases.

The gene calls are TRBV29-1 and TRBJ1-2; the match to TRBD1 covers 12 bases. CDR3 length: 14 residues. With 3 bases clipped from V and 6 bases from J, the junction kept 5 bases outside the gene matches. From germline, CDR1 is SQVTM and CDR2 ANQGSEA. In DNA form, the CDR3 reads TGCAGCGTTGAGAGGGGACAGGGGGCGAATGGCTACACCTTC. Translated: CSVERGQGANGYTF.

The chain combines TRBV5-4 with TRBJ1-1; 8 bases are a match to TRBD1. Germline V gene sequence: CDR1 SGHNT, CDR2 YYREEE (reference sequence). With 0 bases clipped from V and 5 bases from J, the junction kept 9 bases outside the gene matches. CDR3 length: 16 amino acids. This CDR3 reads CASSLAPGQGGTEAFF. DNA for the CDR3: TGTGCCAGCAGCTTGGCCCCCGGACAGGGAGGGACTGAAGCTTTCTTT.

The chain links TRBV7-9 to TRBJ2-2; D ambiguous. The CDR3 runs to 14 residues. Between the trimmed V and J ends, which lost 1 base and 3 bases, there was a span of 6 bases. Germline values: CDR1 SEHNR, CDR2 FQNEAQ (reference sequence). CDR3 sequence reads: CASSLVVYTGELFF. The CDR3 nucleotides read TGTGCCAGCAGCTTAGTAGTCTACACCGGGGAGCTGTTTTTT.

Here the CDR3 reads CASSLSGTRESNTIYF. For the CDR3, the DNA is TGTGCCAGCAGCTTAAGTGGAACACGGGAAAGCAACACCATATATTTT. J is TRBJ1-3 and V is TRBV7-6; no firm D call. Trimming took 2 bases from V and 7 from J, leaving 18 bases between them. Germline CDR1 SGHVS, CDR2 FNYEAQ. The CDR3 extends over 16 amino acids.

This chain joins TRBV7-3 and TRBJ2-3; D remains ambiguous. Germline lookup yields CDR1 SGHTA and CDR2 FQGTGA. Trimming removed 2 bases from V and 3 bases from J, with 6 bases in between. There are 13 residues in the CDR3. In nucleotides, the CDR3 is TGTGCCAGCAGCTTAGTCAGGACAGATACGCAGTATTTT. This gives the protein CASSLVRTDTQYF.

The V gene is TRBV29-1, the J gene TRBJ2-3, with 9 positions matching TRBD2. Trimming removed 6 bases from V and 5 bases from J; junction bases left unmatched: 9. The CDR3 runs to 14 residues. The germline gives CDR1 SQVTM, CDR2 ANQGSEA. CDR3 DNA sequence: TGCAGCGTCTCTAGCGGGGTAGGCGTAGATACGCAGTATTTT. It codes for CSVSSGVGVDTQYF.

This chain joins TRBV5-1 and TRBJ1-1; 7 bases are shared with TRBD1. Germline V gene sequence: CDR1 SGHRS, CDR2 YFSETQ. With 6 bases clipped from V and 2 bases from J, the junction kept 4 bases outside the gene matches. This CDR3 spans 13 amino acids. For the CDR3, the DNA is TGCGCCAGCACCCAGGGGGGCAACACTGAAGCTTTCTTT. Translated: CASTQGGNTEAFF.

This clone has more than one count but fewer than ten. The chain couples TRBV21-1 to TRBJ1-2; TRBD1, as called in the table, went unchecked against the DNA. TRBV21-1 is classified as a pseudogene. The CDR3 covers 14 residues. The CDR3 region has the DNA TGTGCCAGCAGCAAAAATAAGGGGGACTATGGCTACACCTTC. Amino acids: CASSKNKGDYGYTF.

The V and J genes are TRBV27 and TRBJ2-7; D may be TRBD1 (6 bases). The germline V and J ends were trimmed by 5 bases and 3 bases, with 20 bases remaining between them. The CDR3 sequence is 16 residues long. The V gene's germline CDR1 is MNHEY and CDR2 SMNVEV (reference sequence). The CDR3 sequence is CASSRQGSLPLYEQYF. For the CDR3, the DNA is TGTGCCAGCAGTCGCCAGGGGTCCCTACCACTCTACGAGCAGTACTTC.

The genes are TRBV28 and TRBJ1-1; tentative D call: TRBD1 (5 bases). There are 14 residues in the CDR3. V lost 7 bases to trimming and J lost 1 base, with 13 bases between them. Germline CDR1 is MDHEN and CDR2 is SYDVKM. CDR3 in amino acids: CASTFPTENTEAFF. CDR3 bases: TGTGCCAGCACTTTTCCGACAGAGAACACTGAAGCTTTCTTT.

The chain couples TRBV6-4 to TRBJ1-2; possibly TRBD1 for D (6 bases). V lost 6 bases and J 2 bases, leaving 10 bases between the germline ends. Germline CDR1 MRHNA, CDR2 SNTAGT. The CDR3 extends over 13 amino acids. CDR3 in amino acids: CASSSTGNYGYTF. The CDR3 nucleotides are TGTGCCAGCAGCTCGACAGGAAACTATGGCTACACCTTC.

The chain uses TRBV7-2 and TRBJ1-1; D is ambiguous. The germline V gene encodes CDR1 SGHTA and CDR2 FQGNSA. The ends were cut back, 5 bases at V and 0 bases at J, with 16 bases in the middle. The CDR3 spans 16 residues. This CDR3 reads CASSPTVDGLNTEAFF. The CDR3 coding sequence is TGTGCCAGCAGCCCGACCGTAGATGGGCTGAACACTGAAGCTTTCTTT.

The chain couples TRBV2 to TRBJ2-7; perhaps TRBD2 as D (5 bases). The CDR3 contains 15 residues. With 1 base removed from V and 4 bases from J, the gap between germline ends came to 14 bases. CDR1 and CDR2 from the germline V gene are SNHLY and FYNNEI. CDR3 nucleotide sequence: TGTGCCAGCAGTGAAGGGGGAGCGCTGAATTACGAGCAGTACTTC. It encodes CASSEGGALNYEQYF.

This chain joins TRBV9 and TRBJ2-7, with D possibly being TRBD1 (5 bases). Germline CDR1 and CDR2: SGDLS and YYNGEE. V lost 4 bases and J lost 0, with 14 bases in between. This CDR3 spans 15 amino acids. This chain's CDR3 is CASSQGVTGSYEQYF. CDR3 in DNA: TGTGCCAGCAGCCAAGGCGTAACAGGCTCCTACGAGCAGTACTTC.

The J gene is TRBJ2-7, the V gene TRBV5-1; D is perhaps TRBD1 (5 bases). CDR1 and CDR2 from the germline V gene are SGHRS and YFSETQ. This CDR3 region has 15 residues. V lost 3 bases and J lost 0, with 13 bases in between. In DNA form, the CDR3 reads TGCGCCAGCAGCTCACTGCAGGGCCTCTCCTACGAGCAGTACTTC. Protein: CASSSLQGLSYEQYF.

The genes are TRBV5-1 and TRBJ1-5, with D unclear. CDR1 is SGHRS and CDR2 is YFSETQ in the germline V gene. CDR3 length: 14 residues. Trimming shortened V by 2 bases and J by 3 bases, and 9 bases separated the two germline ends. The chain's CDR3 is CASSFLGDNQPQHF. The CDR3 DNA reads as TGCGCCAGCAGCTTTTTGGGCGACAATCAGCCCCAGCATTTT.